This TCR beta chain came from a study of cytomegalovirus exposure and HLA in healthy donors. Study-wide results and limits: Accurate prediction of most subjects' HLA-A and HLA-B alleles from TCR beta sequences was reported.

Healthy bone marrow donors made up the donor group. Notes on this clone: No antigen is known for it.

PCR involved 60 Vbeta and 13 Jbeta primers. Clones were sequenced by immunoSEQ multiplex PCR, and TCRdb holds only the in-frame ones, with some missing. The table lists approximately 150,000 clones, around 75% of them singletons. This clonotype originated in a man in his fifties or sixties in good health and CMV-seronegative. Sequencing was done on a sample of PBMCs.

This CDR3 reads CASSPLRPGGLNTEAFF. The CDR3 nucleotides read TGTGCCAGCTCACCACTGAGGCCAGGGGGCTTGAACACTGAAGCTTTCTTT. The J gene is TRBJ1-1, the V gene TRBV18, with TRBD1 identical over 8 bases. J lost 0 bases, V lost 1 base, and 7 bases had no gene match. CDR3 length: 17 amino acids. CDR1 and CDR2 (germline): KGHSH, LQKENI.